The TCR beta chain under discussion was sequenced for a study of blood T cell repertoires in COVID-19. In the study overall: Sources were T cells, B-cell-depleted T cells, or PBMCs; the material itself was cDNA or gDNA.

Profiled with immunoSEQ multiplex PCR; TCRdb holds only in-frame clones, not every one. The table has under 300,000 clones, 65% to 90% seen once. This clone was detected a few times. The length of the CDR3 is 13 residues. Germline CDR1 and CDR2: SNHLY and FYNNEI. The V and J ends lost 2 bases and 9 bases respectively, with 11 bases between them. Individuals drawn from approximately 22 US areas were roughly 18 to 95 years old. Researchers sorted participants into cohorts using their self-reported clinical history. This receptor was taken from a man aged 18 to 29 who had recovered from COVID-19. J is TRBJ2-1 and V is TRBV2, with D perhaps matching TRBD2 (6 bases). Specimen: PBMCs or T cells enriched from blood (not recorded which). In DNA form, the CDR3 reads TGTGCCAGCAGTGAATCCTCGGGACTTGAGCAGTTCTTC. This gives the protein CASSESSGLEQFF.